This is a list of T cell receptor beta chains from one sample in a study of molecular identifiers for immune sequencing clone quantification. TCRdb passed the PCR reads through MiXCR, listing each CDR3 protein once. The data show over 85,000 distinct CDR3 sequences, roughly 21% seen once. The sample comprised naive CD8+ T cells from blood, with Jurkat cell RNA spiked in. These receptors were collected from a human donor in good health. Some libraries in this study had Jurkat cell RNA spiked in. The conserved cysteine and the conserved F or W are not part of the CDR3 here.

>TRBV27
ASSPRGQYEQY
>TRBV7-2
ASSLDRDGNQPQH
>TRBV20-1
SARVDGGQF
>TRBV12-3/TRBV12-4
ASSSSGTNFNYGYT
>TRBV30
AWSVLDGSIFPEGRYT
>TRBV5-4
ASSLPRGAGGTDTQY
>TRBV5-6
ASSLEPGGAYNEQF
>TRBV4-1
ASSQGWPGFEKLF
>TRBV7-3
ASSLTPPTGGTDTQY
>TRBV4-1
ASSQDYRTQDNEQF
>TRBV2
ASSEPQPLQETQY
>TRBV24-1
ATSPGGGSYEQY
>TRBV20-1
SAREWELAEYEQY
>TRBV9
ASSVTGAGGNTIY
>TRBV19
ASSIVSGATGELF
>TRBV12-3/TRBV12-4
ASSSQDPSGGEAF
>TRBV4-1
ASSQDPQGGYGFT
>TRBV7-9
ASSLGAGLENTEAF
>TRBV6-2/TRBV6-3
ASSYLSQPQH
>TRBV2
ASSDWGGLYSPSNQPQH
>TRBV20-1
SATKDTFPDQPQH
>TRBV4-1
ASSQNGGNQPQH
>TRBV24-1
ATSLLAGGPVAGELF
>TRBV2
ASSEEGQRYEKLF
>TRBV6-2/TRBV6-3
ASRATLLETQY
>TRBV6-2/TRBV6-3
ASSYPGGPTREKLF
>TRBV19
ASSRQVNTGELF
>TRBV5-6
ASSSGGGAPYPNEQF
>TRBV13
ASRGTGRYEQY
>TRBV7-2
ASSLGGGSEQF
>TRBV7-9
ASSLAQGETPEAF
>TRBV2
ASSPLPGEQY
>TRBV3-1
ASAQGFYEQY
>TRBV12-3/TRBV12-4
ASSLANTGELF
>TRBV7-9
ASSISGGLTDTQY
>TRBV6-2/TRBV6-3
ASSYGESSYNSPPH
>TRBV5-8
ASSLEIFGYT
>TRBV2
ASSAYRGANNEQF